The text below deals with one TCR beta chain. These data belong to a study of blood T cell repertoires in COVID-19. Study-level information: The study drew acute and convalescent COVID-19 samples from the United States, Italy and Spain. PBMCs, B-cell-depleted T cells, or T cells provided the cDNA or gDNA that made up the material.

In the original workflow: Researchers report that nucleated cell counts were estimated from reference gene primer amplification. TCRdb's copy holds only in-frame clones and misses some; the assay was immunoSEQ multiplex PCR. V and J calls and clone size are those listed in that table; D and trimming were worked out from the DNA. The data hold more than 400,000 clones, with approximately 85% observed a single time. The TCR comes from a human donor in a cohort sampled during active COVID-19. The sequencing sample was made of peripheral blood.

The chain's CDR3 is CASSLPGFEGYF. DNA of the CDR3: TGTGCCAGCAGCTTACCCGGATTTGAGGGGTACTTC. The chain combines TRBV11-2 with TRBJ2-7; tentative D call: TRBD2 (5 bases). Trimming took off 2 bases at V and 12 bases at J, with 14 bases between the two ends. Germline values: CDR1 SGHAT, CDR2 FQNNGV. The CDR3 is 12 amino acids.